Presented here are 24 T cell receptor beta chains from one specimen sequenced in a study of cytomegalovirus exposure and HLA in healthy donors (dated by TCRdb to the late 2010s). Receptor libraries were prepared by the immunoSEQ multiplex PCR assay. For the multiplex PCR, a mixture combining 60 forward primers for TCR Vbeta segments and 13 reverse primers for TCR Jbeta segments was used. TCRdb took this table from immuneACCESS and kept in-frame rearrangements with V and J called. Such tables lack part of the clones; where checked against another copy, unresolved V genes explain under half of the gap, and the rest is unexplained. This sample is represented by under 150,000 clones; more than 65% of them were singletons. The ten largest make up 2.6% of the sample. Input material: PBMCs. These TCRs come from a woman aged 55 to 70 in good health and CMV-seropositive.

This clone appeared a few times. The chain links TRBV10-1 to TRBJ2-3; D is undetermined. Per germline, CDR1 WNHNN and CDR2 SYGVQD (reference sequence). The CDR3 runs 14 residues. V lost 4 bases and J 1 base, leaving 9 bases between the germline ends. This chain's CDR3 is CASSAVVRTDTQYF. CDR3 sequence (DNA): TGCGCCAGCAGTGCGGTGGTCCGCACAGATACGCAGTATTTT.

The rearrangement links TRBV9 to TRBJ1-6; D is undetermined. This CDR3 has 15 residues. V lost 5 bases to trimming and J lost 7 bases, with 16 bases between them. In germline, CDR1 is SGDLS, CDR2 YYNGEE. This CDR3 is CASRSPGLENSPLHF. CDR3 in DNA: TGTGCCAGCAGGTCCCCGGGTTTGGAAAATTCACCCCTCCACTTT. The full variable domain, with the rest looked up from reference TRBV9 and TRBJ1-6, is DSGVTQTPKHLITATGQRVTLRCSPRSGDLSVYWYQQSLDQGLQFLIQYYNGEERAKGNILERFSAQQFPDLHSELNLSSLELGDSALYFCASRSPGLENSPLHFGNGTRLTVT.

V gene TRBV9 combines with J gene TRBJ1-1; D is possibly TRBD1 (6 bases). CDR1 and CDR2 from the germline V gene are SGDLS and YYNGEE. This CDR3 contains 14 residues. V was trimmed by 8 bases and J by 1 base, leaving 15 bases between them. The CDR3 nucleotides read TGTGCCAGTACCTGGGGGCAGGGGAACACTGAAGCTTTCTTT. Protein sequence: CASTWGQGNTEAFF.

The V call is TRBV14, the J call TRBJ1-2; 7 bases match TRBD1. This CDR3 is 14 amino acids long. Per germline, CDR1 SGHDN and CDR2 FVKESK. J lost 3 bases, V lost 4 bases, and 5 bases had no gene match. The CDR3 nucleotides read TGTGCCAGCAGCCCGGGACAGATCTACTATGGCTACACCTTC. This encodes CASSPGQIYYGYTF. Supplemented by reference TRBV14 and TRBJ1-2, the full variable domain reads EAGVTQFPSHSVIEKGQTVTLRCDPISGHDNLYWYRRVMGKEIKFLLHFVKESKQDESGMPNNRFLAERTGGTYSTLKVQPAELEDSGVYFCASSPGQIYYGYTFGSGTRLTVV.

V is TRBV27 and J is TRBJ1-5, with 7 nucleotides matching TRBD1. Germline trimming cut 5 bases from V and 2 bases from J; bases unmatched to any gene: 15. This CDR3 comprises 18 residues. Germline V gene data show CDR1 as MNHEY and CDR2 as SMNVEV (reference sequence). The CDR3: CASSAYRDRGGGNQPQHF. DNA of the CDR3: TGTGCCAGCAGTGCCTACCGGGACAGAGGAGGTGGCAATCAGCCCCAGCATTTT.

The chain has TRBV27 and TRBJ2-7; D is ambiguous. V lost 0 bases and J 2 bases, leaving 11 bases between the germline ends. The CDR3 is made up of 15 amino acids. Germline V gives CDR1 MNHEY, CDR2 SMNVEV (reference sequence). CDR3 in amino acids: CASSLSESATYEQYF. The CDR3 bases are TGTGCCAGCAGTTTATCAGAGAGTGCCACCTACGAGCAGTACTTC.

V is TRBV11-2 and J is TRBJ1-6; no clear D. V was pared by 1 base and J by 16 bases, with 8 bases between. The V gene's germline CDR1 is SGHAT and CDR2 FQNNGV. This CDR3 has 11 residues. CDR3 bases: TGTGCCAGCAGCTTAGGACAACGGCTCCACTTT. Encoded protein: CASSLGQRLHF. Full variable domain (remainder filled in from reference TRBV11-2 and TRBJ1-6): EAGVAQSPRYKIIEKRQSVAFWCNPISGHATLYWYQQILGQGPKLLIQFQNNGVVDDSQLPKDRFSAERLKGVDSTLKIQPAKLEDSAVYLCASSLGQRLHFGNGTRLTVT.

The rearrangement links TRBV6-5 to TRBJ2-3, with TRBD1 matching over 7 bases. Germline trimming cut 4 bases from V and 1 base from J; bases unmatched to any gene: 5. The CDR3 consists of 15 residues. Germline values: CDR1 MNHEY, CDR2 SVGAGI. Written as DNA, the CDR3 is TGTGCCAGCAGTTCGACAGGGACCCGCACAGATACGCAGTATTTT. As protein: CASSSTGTRTDTQYF.

The CDR3 spells CASSGGGLSNQPQHF. CDR3 in DNA: TGTGCCAGCAGCGGGGGGGGGTTGAGCAATCAGCCCCAGCATTTT. The chain employs TRBV9 and TRBJ1-5; maybe TRBD1 (5 bases). The V end lost 3 bases, the J end lost 1 base, and 11 bases lay between the germline ends. The germline V gene encodes CDR1 SGDLS and CDR2 YYNGEE. This CDR3 has 15 residues.

V is TRBV7-9 and J is TRBJ1-1; D not certain. V dropped 1 base and J dropped 10 bases, with 10 bases sitting between them. The CDR3 totals 12 residues. CDR1 and CDR2 (germline): SEHNR, FQNEAQ (reference sequence). The CDR3 loop reads CASSLEVEVAFF. The CDR3 nucleotides read TGTGCCAGCAGCTTAGAGGTGGAGGTAGCTTTCTTT.

The genes are TRBV2 and TRBJ2-3; 11 positions match TRBD1. Per germline, CDR1 SNHLY and CDR2 FYNNEI. The CDR3 spans 15 residues. V was clipped by 7 bases and J by 4 bases; unmatched bases: 7. The CDR3 DNA follows: TGTGCCAGCACCGGGACAGGGGGTTTCGCAGATACGCAGTATTTT. Encoded protein: CASTGTGGFADTQYF. The entire variable domain, with the rest obtained from reference TRBV2 and TRBJ2-3, is as follows: EPEVTQTPSHQVTQMGQEVILRCVPISNHLYFYWYRQILGQKVEFLVSFYNNEISEKSEIFDDQFSVERPDGSNFTLKIRSTKLEDSAMYFCASTGTGGFADTQYFGPGTRLTVL.

This rearrangement joins TRBV18 to TRBJ1-6, with D possibly TRBD1 on 5 matching bases. CDR1 KGHSH and CDR2 LQKENI come from the germline V gene. Trimming stripped 1 base from V and 5 bases from J, with 12 bases between. The CDR3 consists of 16 residues. Here the CDR3 DNA reads TGTGCCAGCTCACCACAAGGGCAGGGAAATAATTCACCCCTCCACTTT. It is translated as CASSPQGQGNNSPLHF.

The chain has TRBV5-1 and TRBJ1-2; D is unresolved. The CDR3 consists of 13 residues. Germline V CDR1 and CDR2: SGHRS, YFSETQ. V lost 4 bases, J lost 4 bases, and 11 bases lay in between. In nucleotides, the CDR3 is TGCGCCAGCAGCGTCACCGGGGTCTATGGCTACACCTTC. Translation: CASSVTGVYGYTF.

DNA of the CDR3: TGCAGCGTTGCTCAGACAGAATGGTCTTTCTACGAGCAGTACTTC. Encoded protein: CSVAQTEWSFYEQYF. The chain joins TRBV29-1 to TRBJ2-7; TRBD1 might be the D (5 bases). The V gene's germline CDR1 is SQVTM and CDR2 ANQGSEA. The CDR3 has 15 residues. Between the trimmed V and J ends, which lost 4 bases and 3 bases, there was a span of 19 bases.

Only one count was recorded for this clone. The chain couples TRBV27 to TRBJ1-1; 9 bases agree with TRBD1. This CDR3 comprises 13 residues. The V gene's germline CDR1 is MNHEY and CDR2 SMNVEV (reference sequence). The ends lost 0 bases at V and 7 bases at J; junction bases unmatched: 0. The CDR3, as DNA: TGTGCCAGCAGTTTATCGGGACAGGGTGAAGCTTTCTTT. This gives the protein CASSLSGQGEAFF.

The chain combines TRBV10-2 with TRBJ1-5; 10 positions agree with TRBD1. CDR1 and CDR2 from the germline V gene are WSHSY and SAAADI. The CDR3 has 17 amino acids. Trimming at V came to 6 bases and at J to 4 bases, leaving 12 bases not matched to a gene. For the CDR3, the DNA is TGCGCCAGCAGCCTCGTTCCGGGACAGGGGTCTAATCAGCCCCAGCATTTT. This translates into CASSLVPGQGSNQPQHF.

The chain has TRBV6-5 and TRBJ2-5; TRBD1 matches 7 bases. Germline assignment: CDR1 MNHEY and CDR2 SVGAGI. The CDR3 consists of 15 residues. Losses at the gene ends were 5 bases for V and 3 bases for J; bases not matched to a gene: 9. The CDR3 DNA reads TGTGCCAGCAGTACTGCTGGGACAGTAGAAGAGACCCAGTACTTC. This sequence encodes CASSTAGTVEETQYF.

On this clone: This specimen includes other DNA sequences encoding the same CDR3. V is TRBV7-8 and J is TRBJ1-6; D is possibly TRBD1 (6 bases). This CDR3 is 14 amino acids long. V was trimmed by 5 bases and J by 11 bases, leaving 16 bases between them. Germline V lookup: CDR1 SGHVS, CDR2 FQNEAQ. The CDR3 loop is CASSPGGILAPLHF. In DNA form, the CDR3 reads TGTGCCAGCAGCCCGGGGGGCATTCTGGCACCCCTCCACTTT.

The chain recombines TRBV23-1 with TRBJ2-1, with D maybe TRBD1 (5 bases). TRBV23-1 is filed as an ORF, its function uncertain. V lost 6 bases and J 7 bases, leaving 7 bases between the germline ends. The CDR3 loop spans 11 amino acids. Here the CDR3 reads CASRPGNEQFF. CDR3 coding DNA: TGCGCCAGCAGACCAGGGAATGAGCAGTTCTTC.

The rearrangement joins TRBV14 to TRBJ2-2; 8 bases align to TRBD1. The CDR3 consists of 15 residues. The V and J ends lost 5 bases and 4 bases, in that order; junction bases with no gene match: 6. CDR1 and CDR2 from the germline V gene are SGHDN and FVKESK. CDR3 sequence: CASSTRDRSTGELFF. Here the CDR3 DNA reads TGTGCCAGCAGCACCCGGGACAGGAGCACCGGGGAGCTGTTTTTT.

In this sample, this clone turned up a few times. The chain recombines TRBV28 with TRBJ2-5; D perhaps matches TRBD2 (5 bases). Germline V gene data show CDR1 as MDHEN and CDR2 as SYDVKM. V shed 6 bases and J shed 1 base, with 12 bases lying between them. This CDR3 comprises 14 residues. CDR3 coding DNA: TGTGCCAGCAGGGCTCTGAGGGTCCAAGAGACCCAGTACTTC. Its protein is CASRALRVQETQYF.

The chain carries TRBV9 and TRBJ2-1, with 8 bases aligning to TRBD2. V lost 2 bases and J lost 7; bases outside the gene matches: 8. The CDR3 runs 15 residues. Looked up from germline, CDR1 is SGDLS and CDR2 is YYNGEE. The CDR3 reads CASSVAGASGNEQFF. In nucleotides, the CDR3 is TGTGCCAGCAGCGTGGCTGGGGCTAGCGGGAATGAGCAGTTCTTC.

This clone came up once. The chain employs TRBV5-1 and TRBJ2-3; 9 bases align to TRBD1. With V trimmed by 7 bases and J by 0 bases, 3 bases remained unmatched. The germline V gene encodes CDR1 SGHRS and CDR2 YFSETQ. This CDR3 is built from 14 residues. CDR3 DNA sequence: TGCGCCAGCTGGGACAGGGATAGCACAGATACGCAGTATTTT. It encodes CASWDRDSTDTQYF. Full variable domain (remainder filled in from reference TRBV5-1 and TRBJ2-3): KAGVTQTPRYLIKTRGQQVTLSCSPISGHRSVSWYQQTPGQGLQFLFEYFSETQRNKGNFPGRFSGRQFSNSRSEMNVSTLELGDSALYLCASWDRDSTDTQYFGPGTRLTVL.

With regard to this clone: A junction boundary mismatches the germline segment, possibly from a read error. This rearrangement joins TRBV6-5 to TRBJ2-5; D unclear. The J call may be faulty, since TRBJ2-7 better matches the DNA end. The CDR3 is made up of 11 amino acids. Germline V gene sequence: CDR1 MNHEY, CDR2 SVGAGI. CDR3 sequence: CASSDSYEQYF. CDR3 DNA sequence: TGTGCCAGCAGTGACTCCTACGAGCAGTACTTC.